This T cell receptor (beta chain) is from a study of T cell responses to AZD1222 COVID-19 vaccine. TCRdb's table, derived via immunoSEQ multiplex PCR, lists solely in-frame clones and lacks some. The table includes more than 95,000 clones, about nine tenths detected once. Germline V CDR1 and CDR2: KGHDR, SFDVKD. The V and J ends lost 5 bases and 4 bases, in that order; junction bases with no gene match: 8. The CDR3 is 15 residues long. This sample comprised peripheral blood, obtained on day 0 of AZD1222 vaccination. This chain links TRBV24-1 with TRBJ2-3, with 7 bases identical to TRBD2. The TCR was taken from an adult in good health. The CDR3 DNA reads as TGTGCCACCAGTGCAGGCGGGAGCGCTTCAGATACGCAGTATTTT. Amino acids: CATSAGGSASDTQYF.